This TCR beta chain emerged from a study of beta chain features in type 1 diabetes. Study in general: Healthy donors and patients showed comparable age, gender and cell yields. Study observations and caveats: In cDNA sequencing, cells with high TCR expression could be over-represented. Moderate but significant shortening of TCRB CDR3s was recorded in all four CD4+ subsets from Type 1 diabetes patients.

This clone was found many times. Its antigen is undetermined. Germline values: CDR1 SNHLY, CDR2 FYNNEI. The CDR3 contains 13 residues. The V and J ends lost 2 bases and 10 bases respectively, with 13 bases between them. The whole isolated RNA underwent reverse transcription, so sequencing captured expressed TCRB transcripts. Sequencing used immunoSEQ multiplex PCR; TCRdb keeps in-frame clones, though not all of them. The sample yields nearly 350,000 clones, around 8% seen once. This chain joins TRBV2 and TRBJ2-3; D unclear. Sequencing used central memory CD4+ T cells from blood. The sequence was collected from a woman aged 18-29 years in good health. The CDR3 DNA sequence: TGTGCCAGCAGTGAAACGGTGCTAGTCGCGCAGTATTTT. This sequence encodes CASSETVLVAQYF.